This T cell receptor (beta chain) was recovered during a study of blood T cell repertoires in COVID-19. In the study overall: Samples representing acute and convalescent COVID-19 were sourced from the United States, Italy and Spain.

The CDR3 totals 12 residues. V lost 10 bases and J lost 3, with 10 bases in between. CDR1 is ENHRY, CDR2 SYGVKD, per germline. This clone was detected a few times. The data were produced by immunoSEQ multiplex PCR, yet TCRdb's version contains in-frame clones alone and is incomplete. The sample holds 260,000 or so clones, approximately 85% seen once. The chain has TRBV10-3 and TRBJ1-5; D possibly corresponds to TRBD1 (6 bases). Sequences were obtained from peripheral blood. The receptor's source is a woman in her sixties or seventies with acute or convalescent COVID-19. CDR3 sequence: CATGAFNQPQHF. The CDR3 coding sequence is TGTGCCACAGGGGCCTTCAATCAGCCCCAGCATTTT.